This T cell receptor (beta chain) was profiled in a study of CD8 T cells in Susac syndrome. V gave up 0 bases and J gave up 5 bases, with 13 bases separating them. The length of the CDR3 is 15 residues. CDR1 and CDR2 (germline): LGHDT, YNNKEL (reference sequence). TCR beta sequences were obtained from blood CD8+ and CD4+ T cells. The multiple sclerosis controls comprised treatment-naive patients whose relapsing-remitting disease was stable or active. It was negative isolation that provided the CD8+ and CD4+ T cells, whereas TEMRA cells were enriched by FACS. Roughly 0.45 to 1 ug RNA was reverse transcribed with random hexamers. TCR beta CDR3 was amplified by immunoSEQ multiplex PCR. This amplification extended across 54 Vbeta and 13 Jbeta segments. TCRdb re-called the immunoSEQ multiplex PCR reads through MiXCR, storing one row per CDR3 protein. Here the sample spans some 260,000 distinct CDR3 sequences, around 95% being singletons.

The origin of this receptor is a human donor with multiple sclerosis. Sequenced input: CD4+ T cells from PBMCs. The V and J genes are TRBV3-1 and TRBJ2-5, with unresolved D. The CDR3 spells CASSQDLSRLETQYF. The CDR3 nucleotides are TGTGCCAGCAGCCAAGATCTATCCAGGCTTGAGACCCAGTACTTC.